The 26 T cell receptor beta chains below all came from one sample that was sequenced in a study of metastatic and nonmetastatic thyroid tumors. TCRdb reanalyzed the PCR reads via MiXCR. The sample yields under 25,000 clones, about a sixth seen once. No patient received treatment before thyroid surgery. Material: blood. All receptors derive from a female donor with papillary thyroid cancer or a benign thyroid nodule (not recorded which). Some clones in this sample may be carry-over from other donors' samples.

This clone was detected many times. The V gene is TRBV6-6, the J gene TRBJ2-2, with TRBD1 matching 9 bases. Germline lookup yields CDR1 MNHNY and CDR2 SVGAGI (reference sequence). V shed 7 bases and J 5 bases; nucleotides not matched to a gene: 23. The length of the CDR3 is 20 residues. The CDR3 loop is CASKPGQGGYTQGGTGELFF. In DNA, the CDR3 is TGTGCCAGCAAACCGGGACAGGGAGGTTATACCCAAGGAGGGACCGGGGAGCTGTTTTTT.

This clone was seen at least ten times. J is TRBJ1-5 and V is TRBV3-1, with 8 positions matching TRBD1. The CDR3 has 14 residues. The V gene end was trimmed by 2 bases and the J gene end by 6 bases; junction bases not matched to a gene: 3. Germline CDR1 LGHDT, CDR2 YNNKEL (reference sequence). The CDR3 protein is CASSQTGGPQPQHF. The CDR3 nucleotides read TGTGCCAGCAGCCAAACAGGGGGGCCTCAGCCCCAGCATTTT.

The V gene is TRBV5-2, the J gene TRBJ2-3; TRBD2 was called by the table and not checked on the DNA. TRBV5-2 represents a pseudogene. The CDR3 has 15 residues. The CDR3 nucleotides read TGTGCCAGCAACTCCCACGTAGCGGGGGTCAATACGCAGTATTTT. Translating it yields CASNSHVAGVNTQYF.

This clone was detected ten times or more. This sequence joins TRBV29-1 and TRBJ2-2; 8 positions match TRBD1. Germline V lookup: CDR1 SQVTM, CDR2 ANQGSEA. The CDR3 is made up of 17 amino acids. V gave up 5 bases and J gave up 5 bases; unmatched junction bases: 16. This CDR3 is CSVQTNVDRGWTGELFF. The CDR3 DNA reads as TGCAGCGTTCAAACAAACGTTGACAGGGGTTGGACCGGGGAGCTGTTTTTT.

The genes are TRBV20-1 and TRBJ1-3; no firm D call. CDR3 length equals 16 residues. The V and J ends lost 3 bases and 0 bases respectively, with 15 bases between them. CDR1 and CDR2 (germline): DFQATT, SNEGSKA (reference sequence). The CDR3 reads CSASRPMGSSGNTIYF. CDR3 nucleotide sequence: TGCAGTGCTAGTCGGCCCATGGGGTCCTCTGGAAACACCATATATTTT.

This clone was observed at least ten times. The chain combines TRBV28 with TRBJ2-2; D perhaps matches TRBD1 (6 bases). V shed 3 bases and J shed 1 base, with 12 bases lying between them. Looked up from germline, CDR1 is MDHEN and CDR2 is SYDVKM. This CDR3 region has 16 residues. CDR3 DNA: TGTGCCAGCAGTTTGCCAAAGACAGGGAACACCGGGGAGCTGTTTTTT. Protein product: CASSLPKTGNTGELFF.

This chain links TRBV9 with TRBJ2-1; D is undetermined. The CDR3 sequence is 15 residues long. V was shortened by 2 bases and J by 10 bases, with 19 bases between the two germline ends. Germline CDR1 is SGDLS and CDR2 is YYNGEE. In DNA form, the CDR3 reads TGTGCCAGCAGCGTCCCCCGGGCAGGTGGGGTGGAGCAGTTCTTC. Its protein is CASSVPRAGGVEQFF.

This clone was counted many times. This chain connects TRBV10-3 to TRBJ1-4; 8 bases match TRBD1. Unmatched junction bases numbered 8, after V lost 1 base and J lost 7 bases. CDR3 length equals 16 residues. CDR1 is ENHRY, CDR2 SYGVKD, per germline. DNA for the CDR3: TGTGCCATCAGTGAGTGGACAGGGTCGGTCTCTGAAAAACTGTTTTTT. Translation: CAISEWTGSVSEKLFF.

In this sample, this clone turned up many times. The V gene is TRBV24-1, the J gene TRBJ2-1, with 7 bases lining up with TRBD1. The V and J ends lost 5 bases and 6 bases, in that order; junction bases with no gene match: 15. The CDR3 runs 17 residues. Per the germline V gene, CDR1 is KGHDR and CDR2 is SFDVKD. The CDR3 sequence is CATSGGEQGPSLNEQFF. The CDR3 coding sequence is TGTGCCACCAGTGGGGGAGAACAGGGGCCGTCCCTCAATGAGCAGTTCTTC.

This clone was observed a handful of times. The V call is TRBV6-1, the J call TRBJ2-7, with D perhaps matching TRBD2 (6 bases). There are 14 residues in the CDR3. Trimming removed 6 bases from V and 0 bases from J, with 12 bases in between. CDR1 is MNHNS and CDR2 is SASEGT in the germline V gene. CDR3: CASRGLASSYEQYF. The CDR3 nucleotides are TGTGCCAGCAGGGGACTGGCAAGCTCCTACGAGCAGTACTTC.

This clone was counted many times. The genes are TRBV10-1 and TRBJ2-2; maybe TRBD2 (6 bases). This CDR3 region has 13 residues. Trimming removed 11 bases from V and 2 bases from J, with 12 bases in between. Germline CDR1 WNHNN, CDR2 SYGVQD (reference sequence). DNA for the CDR3: TGCGCCGCCAGGGACTCTAACACCGGGGAGCTGTTTTTT. Its translation is CAARDSNTGELFF.

The V gene is TRBV6-5, the J gene TRBJ2-5; D unclear. The CDR3 runs to 12 residues. In germline, CDR1 is MNHEY, CDR2 SVGAGI. V was trimmed by 5 bases and J by 5 bases, leaving 9 bases between them. The CDR3 region has the DNA TGTGCCAGCAGTCAGTCGGTGGAGACCCAGTACTTC. This codes for CASSQSVETQYF.

This clone was counted at least ten times. This rearrangement joins TRBV7-8 to TRBJ2-3; D possibly corresponds to TRBD2 (5 bases). The V end lost 0 bases, the J end lost 0 bases, and 10 bases lay between the germline ends. This CDR3 region has 16 residues. Germline V lookup: CDR1 SGHVS, CDR2 FQNEAQ. The CDR3 spells CASSLADWTSTDTQYF. In nucleotides, the CDR3 is TGTGCCAGCAGCTTAGCGGACTGGACTAGCACAGATACGCAGTATTTT.

Many counts were recorded for this clone. The chain employs TRBV30 and TRBJ1-1; no definite D call. Germline values: CDR1 GTSNPN, CDR2 SVGIG (reference sequence). The germline V and J ends were trimmed by 1 base and 1 base, with 4 bases remaining between them. The CDR3 has 12 residues. CDR3 protein: CAWSDGNTEAFF. For the CDR3, the DNA is TGTGCCTGGAGTGATGGGAACACTGAAGCTTTCTTT.

Many counts were recorded for this clone. A much larger clone is a single base away; this may be a read error. This CDR3 is missing its conserved last phenylalanine or tryptophan, likely due to a read error. V usage is TRBV20-1 and J usage is TRBJ2-7; 14 bases are a match to TRBD2. This CDR3 is built from 16 residues. Germline lookup yields CDR1 DFQATT and CDR2 SNEGSKA (reference sequence). The junction had 8 bases not matched to a gene; V was cut back by 3 bases and J by 4 bases. CDR3 sequence (DNA): TGCAGTGCTAGCGGGGGACTAGCGGGAGTCCAGTACGAGCAGTACCTC. This sequence encodes CSASGGLAGVQYEQYL.

Relative to its sample, this clone is medium-sized (0.01 to 0.1%). This chain links TRBV6-2 or TRBV6-3 with TRBJ2-5, with 12 positions matching TRBD2. The ends lost 5 bases at V and 5 bases at J; junction bases unmatched: 3. Germline CDR1 reads MNHEY; CDR2 reads SVGEGT. The CDR3 runs to 14 residues. CDR3 sequence (DNA): TGTGCCAGCAGTAGACTAGCGGGAGTTGAGACCCAGTACTTC. Encoded protein: CASSRLAGVETQYF.

By its share, this clone is large. This rearrangement joins TRBV27 to TRBJ2-7; possibly TRBD1 or TRBD2 for D (5 bases each). This CDR3 has 13 amino acids. The germline V gene encodes CDR1 MNHEY and CDR2 SMNVEV (reference sequence). V was clipped by 5 bases and J by 6 bases, with 14 bases between them. The CDR3 bases are TGTGCCAGCAGTCTGGGGGAATTGGGCGAGCAGTACTTC. Translating gives CASSLGELGEQYF.

This clone occurred many times. The J gene is TRBJ2-7, the V gene TRBV3-1; no clear D. The CDR3 sequence is 13 residues long. The ends were cut back, 3 bases at V and 6 bases at J, with 12 bases in the middle. Germline V gene lookup returns CDR1 LGHDT and CDR2 YNNKEL (reference sequence). The CDR3 nucleotides are TGTGCCAGCAGCCACGGTAGTTCCAGCGAGCAGTACTTC. This gives the protein CASSHGSSSEQYF.

The sample holds a few counts of this clone. This rearrangement joins TRBV27 to TRBJ2-2; 7 bases line up with TRBD2. CDR1 is MNHEY, CDR2 SMNVEV, per germline (reference sequence). The V segment lost 3 bases and the J segment 2 bases; nucleotides outside the gene matches: 3. CDR3 length equals 15 residues. DNA for the CDR3: TGTGCCAGCAGTTTCCTAGCGGATAACACCGGGGAGCTGTTTTTT. Translated: CASSFLADNTGELFF.

This clone was picked up many times. The rearrangement links TRBV5-6 to TRBJ1-6; D uncertain. The CDR3 totals 14 residues. The germline CDR1 and CDR2 sequences are SGHDT and YYEEEE. V lost 4 bases and J lost 6, with 11 bases in between. CDR3 in amino acids: CASSPRSANSPLHF. DNA of the CDR3: TGTGCCAGCAGCCCGCGCTCGGCTAATTCACCCCTCCACTTT.

To note about this clone: The junction does not match germline at one end; this may be a read error. The chain uses TRBV9 and TRBJ2-3; TRBD2 is a possible D gene (5 bases). Germline lookup yields CDR1 SGDLS and CDR2 YYNGEE. This CDR3 has 16 residues. This CDR3 reads CASSAASRSGGDTLYF. The CDR3 DNA is TGTGCCAGCAGCGCCGCTTCGAGGAGTGGAGGTGATACGCTGTATTTT.

This clone was counted ten times or more. The V and J genes are TRBV12-3 or TRBV12-4 and TRBJ2-7; 7 bases align to TRBD2. This CDR3 contains 16 residues. The V segment lost 6 bases and the J segment 1 base; nucleotides outside the gene matches: 12. The CDR3 DNA sequence: TGTGCCAGCAGCTCCTTCGGGCTAGCGGCGTCCTACGAGCAGTACTTC. Its translation: CASSSFGLAASYEQYF.

A remark on this clone: With a much larger clone just one base away, this may be a read error. J is TRBJ2-3 and V is TRBV28, with D perhaps matching TRBD2 (5 bases). The CDR3 loop spans 14 amino acids. Trimming stripped 8 bases from V and 1 base from J, with 13 bases between. In germline, CDR1 is MDHEN, CDR2 SYDVKM. CDR3 in DNA: TGTGCCAGCGGTCAAGGACTCGGCACAGATACGCAGTATTTT. The encoded protein is CASGQGLGTDTQYF. Complete variable domain (other parts from reference TRBV28 and TRBJ2-3): DVKVTQSSRYLVKRTGEKVFLECVQDMDHENMFWYRQDPGLGLRLIYFSYDVKMKEKGDIPEGYSVSREKKERFSLILESASTNQTSMYLCASGQGLGTDTQYFGPGTRLTVL.

This clone has a single count. The chain has TRBV20-1 and TRBJ1-5; no reliable D call. Germline-derived CDR1 and CDR2 are DFQATT and SNEGSKA (reference sequence). Trimming left V 3 bases short and J 3 bases short, with 12 bases between. This CDR3 has 14 amino acids. The CDR3 nucleotides are TGCAGTGCTAGTCCCTACATTAACAATCAGCCCCAGCATTTT. Translation gives CSASPYINNQPQHF.

At least ten counts were recorded for this clone. The chain carries TRBV30 and TRBJ1-1, with a possible D match to TRBD1 (5 bases). CDR1 GTSNPN and CDR2 SVGIG come from the germline V gene (reference sequence). Between the trimmed V and J ends, which lost 1 base and 5 bases, there was a span of 11 bases. The CDR3 runs 13 residues. Here the CDR3 reads CAWSDGDGTEAFF. The CDR3 nucleotides read TGTGCCTGGAGTGACGGGGACGGTACTGAAGCTTTCTTT.

This clone was recorded at least ten times. The J gene is TRBJ2-7, the V gene TRBV25-1; D is perhaps TRBD2 (6 bases). CDR3 size: 19 residues. Germline CDR1 MGHDK, CDR2 SYGVNS. Trimming left V 8 bases short and J 3 bases short, with 32 bases between. CDR3 in amino acids: CASCPDGPSGGQGVYEQYF. The CDR3 DNA sequence: TGTGCCAGCTGTCCCGATGGTCCCAGCGGAGGGCAGGGCGTCTACGAGCAGTACTTC.